This T cell receptor beta chain was sequenced for a study of blood T cell repertoires in COVID-19. Looked up from germline, CDR1 is SNHLY and CDR2 is FYNNEI. The CDR3 is 14 residues long. The trim removed 7 bases at V and 2 bases at J, leaving 7 bases unmatched. This clone was picked up one time. Clones were read by immunoSEQ multiplex PCR, and TCRdb kept only the in-frame ones, dropping some. The table records 250,000 to 350,000 clones, over 85% of them present only once. Sequenced sample: PBMCs or T cells enriched from blood (not recorded which). The sequence came from a man between 60 and 75 years old who had recovered from COVID-19. V usage is TRBV2 and J usage is TRBJ2-7, with 8 nucleotides matching TRBD1. The CDR3 loop reads CASNPTGVAYEQYF. The DNA for the CDR3 is TGTGCCAGCAACCCGACAGGGGTAGCCTACGAGCAGTACTTC.